This TCR beta chain was sequenced for a study of T-cell reconstitution after alpha-beta-depleted transplantation in children. Overall study findings and caveats: A year post-transplant, T-cell counts and diversity derived mostly from newly produced T cells. The origin of high day-60 TCRbeta diversity in some patients lay in surviving recipient T cells and thymic progenitors. Reported findings indicate that, about two months after transplant, alpha-beta T cells came from several hundred expanded clones, which were derived from non-depleted graft cells.

The germline gives CDR1 ENHRY, CDR2 SYGVKD. The CDR3 spans 13 residues. V shed 2 bases and J shed 3 bases, with 8 bases lying between them. As concerns this clonotype: The antigen remains unidentified.

Construction of the TCRbeta library involved unique molecular identifiers. TCRdb independently ran MiXCR on the PCR reads; one entry per CDR3 protein. The repertoire holds some 460,000 distinct CDR3 sequences, with about 16% as singletons. The chain employs TRBV10-3 and TRBJ2-7; tentative D call: TRBD1 (6 bases). This receptor was obtained from a boy under three years old who had a stem cell transplant for Wiskott-Aldrich syndrome, so the T cells may come from the graft donor. The sample here was PBMCs, mostly from graft donor cells, taken 360 days after TCRalphabeta/CD19-depleted stem cell transplant. The CDR3 region has the DNA TGTGCCATCAGTGAGGGGGACATCTACGAGCAGTACTTC. Protein product: CAISEGDIYEQYF.